These 14 T cell receptor beta chains were all obtained from the same sample, sequenced in a study of cytomegalovirus exposure and HLA in healthy donors. The PCR was carried out with 60 Vbeta primers and 13 Jbeta primers. TCRdb's table, derived via immunoSEQ multiplex PCR, lists solely in-frame clones and lacks some. In total, the table holds 20,000 to 25,000 clones. The source material was PBMCs. These receptors were taken from a man between 60 and 75 years old in good health and CMV-seropositive.

This chain connects TRBV11-2 to TRBJ2-1; 9 bases map to TRBD1. In germline, CDR1 is SGHAT, CDR2 FQNNGV. This CDR3 is built from 13 residues. V dropped 5 bases and J dropped 8; count of bases not matched to a gene: 4. The CDR3 DNA reads TGTGCCAGCAGCCCAGACAGGGGGTATGAGCAGTTCTTC. It is translated as CASSPDRGYEQFF.

The chain has TRBV20-1 and TRBJ1-2; no firm D call. Per germline, CDR1 DFQATT and CDR2 SNEGSKA (reference sequence). The V gene lost 4 bases and the J gene lost 7 bases, with 4 bases spanning the gap. This CDR3 has 9 residues. The CDR3 nucleotides are TGCAGTGCTAAGAGTGGCTACACCTTC. It translates to CSAKSGYTF.

Considering frequency, this clone is medium-sized. The rearrangement links TRBV4-2 to TRBJ2-1; 11 bases line up with TRBD2. In germline, CDR1 is LGHNA, CDR2 YNFKEQ. Trimming at V came to 1 base and at J to 6 bases, leaving 5 bases not matched to a gene. The CDR3 has 16 amino acids. DNA of the CDR3: TGTGCCAGCAGCCAAGTACTGGGGACTAGCGGCAATGAGCAGTTCTTC. This codes for CASSQVLGTSGNEQFF.

CDR3 nucleotides: TGCGCCAGCAGCTCCCAGACAGGGGGGGACTACGAGCAGTACTTC. It yields the protein CASSSQTGGDYEQYF. This chain uses TRBV5-1 with TRBJ2-7; 9 bases are shared with TRBD1. V was clipped by 3 bases and J by 3 bases; unmatched bases: 7. The CDR3 has 15 residues. Germline CDR1 reads SGHRS; CDR2 reads YFSETQ.

The chain recombines TRBV19 with TRBJ2-1, with D perhaps TRBD2 (7 bases). Germline V gene data show CDR1 as LNHDA and CDR2 as SQIVND (reference sequence). This CDR3 has 13 amino acids. The V and J ends lost 3 bases and 6 bases respectively, with 9 bases between them. This chain's CDR3 is CASSMGGPNEQFF. In DNA form, the CDR3 reads TGTGCCAGTAGTATGGGGGGGCCCAATGAGCAGTTCTTC.

The V and J genes are TRBV10-2 and TRBJ2-1; TRBD2 matches at 7 bases. There are 17 residues in the CDR3. The V and J ends lost 2 bases and 2 bases, in that order; junction bases with no gene match: 9. Per the germline V gene, CDR1 is WSHSY and CDR2 is SAAADI. The CDR3 coding sequence is TGCGCCAGCAGTGAGGCCCTATGGGGGAGGGCCTACAATGAGCAGTTCTTC. It yields the protein CASSEALWGRAYNEQFF.

The chain is built from TRBV30 and TRBJ2-1; the match to TRBD2 covers 8 bases. Germline V CDR1 and CDR2: GTSNPN, SVGIG (reference sequence). The V segment lost 5 bases and the J segment 8 bases; nucleotides outside the gene matches: 11. This CDR3 has 14 residues. For the CDR3, the DNA is TGTGCCTGGGACATGGACGGGAGGGCCTATGAGCAGTTCTTC. It specifies CAWDMDGRAYEQFF.

This rearrangement joins TRBV18 to TRBJ1-1; 10 nucleotides line up with TRBD1. Germline lookup yields CDR1 KGHSH and CDR2 LQKENI. With V trimmed by 3 bases and J by 7 bases, 5 bases remained unmatched. The CDR3 loop spans 14 amino acids. This chain's CDR3 is CASSPDRGQGEAFF. The DNA of the CDR3 is TGTGCCAGCTCACCCGACAGGGGGCAGGGTGAAGCTTTCTTT. The whole variable domain, remainder taken from reference TRBV18 and TRBJ1-1, is NAGVMQNPRHLVRRRGQEARLRCSPMKGHSHVYWYRQLPEEGLKFMVYLQKENIIDESGMPKERFSAEFPKEGPSILRIQQVVRGDSAAYFCASSPDRGQGEAFFGQGTRLTVV.

V and J are TRBV18 and TRBJ2-7; 12 bases are shared with TRBD2. Per the germline V gene, CDR1 is KGHSH and CDR2 is LQKENI. This CDR3 is built from 16 residues. V dropped 3 bases and J dropped 4; count of bases not matched to a gene: 7. CDR3 in amino acids: CASSPMTSGSSYEQYF. The CDR3 DNA is TGTGCCAGCTCACCGATGACTAGCGGGAGTAGTTACGAGCAGTACTTC.

The chain is built from TRBV6-5 and TRBJ1-2; a possible D gene is TRBD1 (5 bases). V lost 6 bases, J lost 4 bases, and 9 bases lay in between. The V gene's germline CDR1 is MNHEY and CDR2 SVGAGI. The length of the CDR3 is 12 residues. This CDR3 reads CASREGSYGYTF. The CDR3 nucleotides are TGTGCCAGCAGGGAGGGGTCCTATGGCTACACCTTC.

V is TRBV6-1 and J is TRBJ2-3, with TRBD1 identical over 9 bases. Trimming took 8 bases from V and 5 from J; bases not matched to a gene: 8. CDR3 length equals 14 residues. CDR1 is MNHNS and CDR2 is SASEGT in the germline V gene. The CDR3 protein is CASRRGTGQDTQYF. The CDR3 DNA follows: TGTGCCAGCCGCAGGGGGACAGGGCAAGATACGCAGTATTTT.

This chain uses TRBV27 with TRBJ1-2, with D unresolved. Germline V CDR1 and CDR2: MNHEY, SMNVEV (reference sequence). The CDR3 is 12 amino acids. Trimming stripped 6 bases from V and 5 bases from J, with 10 bases between. The CDR3 region is CASREGGYGYTF. CDR3 bases: TGTGCCAGCAGGGAGGGCGGGTATGGCTACACCTTC.

The chain employs TRBV25-1 and TRBJ2-5; D perhaps matches TRBD1 (6 bases). The CDR3 contains 14 residues. The V gene lost 4 bases and the J gene lost 5 bases, with 14 bases spanning the gap. From germline, CDR1 is MGHDK and CDR2 SYGVNS. The CDR3 DNA reads as TGTGCCAGCAGTGTCGAGGGGGTTTGGGAGACCCAGTACTTC. Translated, it gives CASSVEGVWETQYF.

This chain connects TRBV9 to TRBJ2-3; D gene ambiguous. The CDR3 consists of 16 residues. Germline CDR1 is SGDLS and CDR2 is YYNGEE. V gave up 1 base and J gave up 4 bases, with 16 bases separating them. CDR3 sequence: CASSVTPSLGADTQYF. For the CDR3, the DNA is TGTGCCAGCAGCGTAACCCCCTCCCTGGGCGCAGATACGCAGTATTTT.